The next 23 T cell receptor beta chains were all read from a single sample in a study of blood T cells in healthy people across ages. Primers used in a second PCR of about 7 to 11 cycles were a sample-barcoded 5' primer and a J-beta primer mix. TCRdb reanalysed the 5' RACE reads using MiXCR and keeps one entry per CDR3 protein. The data contain 780,000 or so distinct CDR3 sequences, about 55% of them seen just once; the ten biggest clones take up around 40%. Material for sequencing was blood. The source is an elderly man in good health.

The chain is built from TRBV28 and TRBJ2-4, with D tentatively TRBD2 (6 bases). The DNA end is a closer match to TRBJ2-7, so the J assignment may be wrong. The CDR3 loop spans 15 amino acids. Germline values: CDR1 MDHEN, CDR2 SYDVKM. As DNA, the CDR3 is TGTGCCAGCAGCCACCGGGACGGGGGAACCTACGAGCAGTACTTC. Translating it yields CASSHRDGGTYEQYF.

This clonotype was counted a few times. The chain links TRBV27 to TRBJ2-3; the match to TRBD1 covers 7 bases. This CDR3 contains 14 residues. The V gene's germline CDR1 is MNHEY and CDR2 SMNVEV (reference sequence). The ends lost 4 bases at V and 14 bases at J; junction bases unmatched: 15. CDR3 region: CASSSPTGNRYAYF. CDR3 in DNA: TGTGCCAGCAGTTCGCCGACAGGGAACAGATACGCGTATTTT.

J is TRBJ2-7 and V is TRBV18; D tentatively reads TRBD1 or TRBD2 (6 bases each). V lost 6 bases, J lost 4 bases, and 19 bases lay in between. Germline CDR1 is KGHSH and CDR2 is LQKENI. CDR3 length: 15 amino acids. The DNA for the CDR3 is TGTGCCAGCTCGAGTGAGGGGGGCGCTCCTTACGAGCAGTACTTC. Residues: CASSSEGGAPYEQYF.

The chain carries TRBV6-5 and TRBJ2-7; D is ambiguous. The germline V gene encodes CDR1 MNHEY and CDR2 SVGAGI. This CDR3 contains 11 residues. The V end lost 6 bases, the J end lost 6 bases, and 9 bases lay between the germline ends. CDR3 residues: CASRTYSEQYF. DNA for the CDR3: TGTGCCAGCAGAACCTATAGCGAGCAGTACTTC.

The gene calls are TRBV10-3 and TRBJ2-5; a possible D gene is TRBD2 (6 bases). The V end was cut by 6 bases, the J end by 5 bases, with 13 bases between. CDR3 size: 13 residues. Germline CDR1 ENHRY, CDR2 SYGVKD. CDR3 residues: CAISRGGQETQYF. CDR3 sequence (DNA): TGTGCCATCAGCCGAGGAGGGCAGGAGACCCAGTACTTC.

The rearrangement links TRBV7-9 to TRBJ2-7; 8 nucleotides line up with TRBD1. V gave up 5 bases and J gave up 7 bases; unmatched junction bases: 10. The germline gives CDR1 SEHNR, CDR2 FQNEAQ (reference sequence). The CDR3 covers 14 residues. The CDR3 DNA reads TGTGCCAGCAGCCAGGGGGCAGCCGGCCATGAGCAGTACTTC. This codes for CASSQGAAGHEQYF.

The chain links TRBV9 to TRBJ2-3; TRBD1 agrees at 9 bases. Per the germline V gene, CDR1 is SGDLS and CDR2 is YYNGEE. The CDR3 is 13 residues long. Trimming removed 3 bases from V and 6 bases from J; junction bases left unmatched: 2. This CDR3 reads CASSDRGLDTQYF. The CDR3 nucleotides are TGTGCCAGCAGCGACAGGGGGCTGGATACGCAGTATTTT.

The rearrangement links TRBV10-3 to TRBJ1-1; maybe TRBD1 (6 bases). Trimming took 0 bases from V and 1 from J, leaving 9 bases between them. This CDR3 region has 15 residues. Germline V gene data show CDR1 as ENHRY and CDR2 as SYGVKD. CDR3: CAISESRTENTEAFF. CDR3 sequence (DNA): TGTGCCATCAGTGAGTCGAGGACAGAGAACACTGAAGCTTTCTTT.

There are a few counts of this clonotype. The chain has TRBV12-3 or TRBV12-4 and TRBJ1-2; perhaps TRBD1 as D (5 bases). V was cut by 4 bases and J by 6 bases, with 9 bases left in between. This CDR3 is built from 12 residues. For the CDR3, the DNA is TGTGCCAGCAGTTCAGGGACGGATGGCTACACCTTC. Its translation: CASSSGTDGYTF.

The chain combines TRBV27 with TRBJ2-2; maybe TRBD2 (5 bases). The length of the CDR3 is 15 residues. The V end was cut by 2 bases, the J end by 4 bases, with 11 bases between. Looked up from germline, CDR1 is MNHEY and CDR2 is SMNVEV (reference sequence). The CDR3 nucleotides are TGTGCCAGCAGTTTAAGGGAGTTGGGCACCGGGGAGCTGTTTTTT. Protein: CASSLRELGTGELFF.

This clonotype has a count of ten or more. The chain links TRBV7-2 to TRBJ2-4; TRBD2 is a possible D gene (6 bases). The CDR3 is 16 residues long. In germline, CDR1 is SGHTA, CDR2 FQGNSA. With 4 bases removed from V and 6 bases from J, the gap between germline ends came to 19 bases. CDR3 in DNA: TGTGCCAGCAGCTCTAGCCTGGTAGGAGGGATAAACATTCAGTACTTC. Translation: CASSSSLVGGINIQYF.

This chain connects TRBV30 to TRBJ2-1; D might be TRBD1 (5 bases). Germline lookup yields CDR1 GTSNPN and CDR2 SVGIG (reference sequence). The CDR3 totals 11 residues. Trimming removed 0 bases from V and 15 bases from J, with 12 bases in between. CDR3 loop: CAWSVQVVPFF. The CDR3 region has the DNA TGTGCCTGGAGTGTACAGGTGGTCCCGTTCTTC.

This clonotype was seen more than once but under ten times. The rearrangement joins TRBV2 to TRBJ1-6; D is undetermined. The germline V and J ends were trimmed by 7 bases and 7 bases, with 14 bases remaining between them. This CDR3 comprises 14 residues. Germline V CDR1 and CDR2: SNHLY, FYNNEI. The CDR3 DNA reads as TGTGCCAGCACGGCCGAGCAGGCCAATTCACCCCTCCACTTT. It yields the protein CASTAEQANSPLHF.

As for this clonotype: The junction departs from germline at one end; a sequencing error may be responsible. The gene calls are TRBV5-1 and TRBJ1-2; 8 positions match TRBD1. Germline lookup yields CDR1 SGHRS and CDR2 YFSETQ. The CDR3 has 14 amino acids. DNA for the CDR3: TGCGCCAACAGCTTGGAGCCAGGGGGCCATGGCTACACCTTC. Protein: CANSLEPGGHGYTF. Variable domain in full (rest from reference TRBV5-1 and TRBJ1-2): KAGVTQTPRYLIKTRGQQVTLSCSPISGHRSVSWYQQTPGQGLQFLFEYFSETQRNKGNFPGRFSGRQFSNSRSEMNVSTLELGDSALYLCANSLEPGGHGYTFGSGTRLTVV.

The sample holds a few counts of this clonotype. The chain links TRBV6-5 to TRBJ2-3, with a weak D call TRBD1 (6 bases). V gave up 4 bases and J gave up 0 bases, with 14 bases separating them. Germline CDR1 MNHEY, CDR2 SVGAGI. The CDR3 loop spans 16 amino acids. The CDR3 DNA sequence: TGTGCCAGCAGTTCCCTACAGGGCCCTAGCACAGATACGCAGTATTTT. Translated, it gives CASSSLQGPSTDTQYF.

The rearrangement joins TRBV5-1 to TRBJ2-3, with D perhaps matching TRBD2 (6 bases). V was pared by 0 bases and J by 0 bases, with 11 bases between. The length of the CDR3 is 16 residues. CDR1 and CDR2 from the germline V gene are SGHRS and YFSETQ. Here the CDR3 DNA reads TGCGCCAGCAGCTTGGGGGTCGGAGGGAGCACAGATACGCAGTATTTT. This translates into CASSLGVGGSTDTQYF.

This clonotype has a handful of counts. The chain combines TRBV12-3 or TRBV12-4 with TRBJ2-7, with a possible D match to TRBD2 (5 bases). The CDR3 runs to 14 residues. The V end lost 6 bases, the J end lost 0 bases, and 12 bases lay between the germline ends. This CDR3 reads CASRLDYSSYEQYF. The CDR3 DNA sequence: TGTGCCAGCAGACTAGATTACAGCTCCTACGAGCAGTACTTC.

This chain uses TRBV20-1 with TRBJ1-4; D gene uncertain. V was shortened by 4 bases and J by 4 bases, with 13 bases between the two germline ends. This CDR3 contains 14 residues. Germline CDR1 reads DFQATT; CDR2 reads SNEGSKA (reference sequence). The CDR3 coding sequence is TGCAGTGCTACCACGTCGCCGGGTAATGAAAAACTGTTTTTT. Translating gives CSATTSPGNEKLFF.

This clonotype was seen only a few times. For the CDR3, the DNA is TGTGCCAGCAGCCAAGGCTCCGGGAGGGAAGAGACCCAGTACTTC. It translates to CASSQGSGREETQYF. V and J are TRBV3-1 and TRBJ2-5; 8 positions agree with TRBD2. This CDR3 is 15 amino acids long. CDR1 and CDR2 (germline): LGHDT, YNNKEL (reference sequence). J was trimmed by 3 bases and V by 1 base; bases with no gene match: 4.

This chain joins TRBV30 and TRBJ2-7; D may be TRBD2 (5 bases). With 4 bases removed from V and 5 bases from J, the gap between germline ends came to 18 bases. This CDR3 comprises 14 residues. Looked up from germline, CDR1 is GTSNPN and CDR2 is SVGIG (reference sequence). The chain's CDR3 is CAWTQGPGSHEQYF. In DNA form, the CDR3 reads TGTGCCTGGACCCAAGGCCCGGGAAGCCACGAGCAGTACTTC.

The rearrangement uses TRBV21-1 and TRBJ1-6; no check of the table's D call, TRBD1, against the DNA was made. TRBV21-1 is assigned pseudogene status. The length of the CDR3 is 17 residues. The CDR3 reads CASSKADQGRGNSPLHF. For the CDR3, the DNA is TGTGCCAGCAGCAAAGCGGACCAAGGACGGGGAAATTCACCCCTCCACTTT.

This rearrangement joins TRBV20-1 to TRBJ2-1; either TRBD1 or TRBD2 may fit D (5 bases each). The J call is in doubt because the DNA end fits TRBJ2-7 better. Germline V gene data show CDR1 as DFQATT and CDR2 as SNEGSKA (reference sequence). The CDR3 contains 13 residues. CDR3 amino acids: CSARGGRNNEQYF. The CDR3 nucleotides are TGCAGTGCTAGAGGGGGGAGAAACAATGAGCAGTACTTC.

The chain joins TRBV24-1 to TRBJ1-1; D is perhaps TRBD1 (6 bases). Germline CDR1 reads KGHDR; CDR2 reads SFDVKD. The CDR3 is 14 residues long. V was trimmed by 5 bases and J by 0 bases, leaving 9 bases between them. In DNA, the CDR3 is TGTGCCACCAGTGGGGGGGGCATGAACACTGAAGCTTTCTTT. Translated, it gives CATSGGGMNTEAFF.